This passage covers 14 T cell receptor beta chains from one sample sequenced in a study of blood T cells in healthy people across ages. PCR was performed a second time for roughly 7 to 11 cycles using a sample-barcoded 5' primer and a J-beta primer mix. Using its own MiXCR run on the 5' RACE reads, TCRdb lists one record per CDR3 protein. The table lists some 700,000 distinct CDR3 sequences, roughly two fifths of them singletons. The material sequenced was blood. Receptors originate from an older woman in good health.

The V gene is TRBV4-1, the J gene TRBJ2-3; 9 nucleotides match TRBD2. The germline CDR1 and CDR2 sequences are MGHRA and YSYEKL. The CDR3 length is 16 residues. V lost 0 bases to trimming and J lost 8 bases; unmatched junction nucleotides: 9. Here the CDR3 reads CASSQDRSGGQFTQYF. CDR3 DNA sequence: TGCGCCAGCAGCCAAGATCGGAGCGGGGGGCAATTTACGCAGTATTTT.

The chain carries TRBV11-1 and TRBJ2-1, with D uncertain. CDR1 and CDR2 from the germline V gene are SGHAT and FQDESV (reference sequence). This CDR3 region has 14 residues. Trimming stripped 4 bases from V and 4 bases from J, with 11 bases between. CDR3 DNA sequence: TGTGCCAGCAGCTGGTCAGGACGGTACAATGAGCAGTTCTTC. Encoded protein: CASSWSGRYNEQFF.

This chain links TRBV28 with TRBJ2-7; the D gene is possibly TRBD1 (5 bases). The germline CDR1 and CDR2 sequences are MDHEN and SYDVKM. This CDR3 is 15 amino acids long. V lost 5 bases and J lost 2, with 16 bases in between. Here the CDR3 reads CASSGAAGLAYEQYF. The CDR3 coding sequence is TGTGCCAGCAGTGGAGCTGCAGGGTTGGCCTACGAGCAGTACTTC.

Comment on this clonotype: A read error is possible here, since a much larger clone lies one base away. This chain uses TRBV12-3 or TRBV12-4 with TRBJ2-3, with D uncertain. There are 14 residues in the CDR3. This chain's CDR3 is CASSVAQTTDTQYF. The CDR3 bases are TGTGCCAGCAGTGTAGCCCAGACCACAGATACGCAGTATTTT.

This clonotype was detected ten times or more. The chain links TRBV7-2 to TRBJ2-1, with 11 bases lining up with TRBD2. V dropped 7 bases and J dropped 6; count of bases not matched to a gene: 5. This CDR3 region has 14 residues. CDR1 and CDR2 from the germline V gene are SGHTA and FQGNSA. CDR3 coding DNA: TGTGCCAGCACGACTAGCGGGGCAGCCAATGAGCAGTTCTTC. This sequence encodes CASTTSGAANEQFF.

The chain employs TRBV5-1 and TRBJ2-1; 11 positions match TRBD2. V shed 4 bases, J shed 7 bases, and the junction held 10 bases outside the gene matches. Germline CDR1 reads SGHRS; CDR2 reads YFSETQ. The CDR3 totals 16 residues. The CDR3, as DNA: TGCGCCAGCAGCATAATAGCGGGAGGGCCGGGGAATGAGCAGTTCTTC. It encodes CASSIIAGGPGNEQFF.

V is TRBV13 and J is TRBJ2-7; TRBD1 might be the D (5 bases). Per germline, CDR1 PRHDT and CDR2 FYEKMQ (reference sequence). The V gene lost 4 bases and the J gene lost 0 bases, with 10 bases spanning the gap. This CDR3 is built from 14 residues. CDR3 protein: CASSSVDSSYEQYF. For the CDR3, the DNA is TGTGCCAGCAGCTCCGTTGACAGCTCCTACGAGCAGTACTTC.

This clonotype appeared a few times. CDR3 loop: CASSLSGTVLSGYTF. CDR3 sequence (DNA): TGTGCCAGCAGTTTATCCGGGACAGTGCTTAGTGGCTACACCTTC. The V and J genes are TRBV27 and TRBJ1-2; 7 nucleotides line up with TRBD1. CDR1 and CDR2 (germline): MNHEY, SMNVEV (reference sequence). The CDR3 has 15 amino acids. V shed 0 bases, J shed 7 bases, and the junction held 8 bases outside the gene matches.

J is TRBJ2-7 and V is TRBV9, with TRBD2 matching over 10 bases. The J call is in doubt because the DNA end fits TRBJ2-5 better. The CDR3 is 15 residues long. The germline V gene has CDR1 SGDLS and CDR2 YYNGEE. CDR3 nucleotide sequence: TGTGCCAGCAGCGTAGCTAGCGGGGGTACAGAGACCCAGTACTTC. It codes for CASSVASGGTETQYF.

This clonotype was found many times. V usage is TRBV29-1 and J usage is TRBJ2-7; 10 positions match TRBD1. J gave up 1 base and V 7 bases, and 4 bases lay outside the gene matches. This CDR3 comprises 13 residues. Germline V gives CDR1 SQVTM, CDR2 ANQGSEA. The CDR3 here is CSGDRGRSYEQYF. CDR3 DNA: TGCAGCGGGGACAGGGGTCGTTCCTACGAGCAGTACTTC.

The sample holds a few counts of this clonotype. The rearrangement joins TRBV28 to TRBJ2-7; possible D gene TRBD2, 5 bases. There are 11 residues in the CDR3. Germline V lookup: CDR1 MDHEN, CDR2 SYDVKM. Trimming took off 10 bases at V and 12 bases at J, with 19 bases between the two ends. CDR3: CATTTRGEGYF. For the CDR3, the DNA is TGTGCCACTACAACAAGAGGAGAGGGGTACTTC.

With respect to this clonotype: One junction end does not reproduce the germline sequence, and a read error may be involved. The chain recombines TRBV4-3 with TRBJ2-3; 10 nucleotides agree with TRBD2. CDR3 size: 17 residues. Germline V lookup: CDR1 LGHNA, CDR2 YSLEER. For the CDR3, the DNA is TGCACCAGCAGCCAGGGGAGAGCGGGAGGGCCGAGGGATACGCAGTATTTT. Translated: CTSSQGRAGGPRDTQYF.

The chain links TRBV28 to TRBJ2-1, with 12 bases that match TRBD1. In germline, CDR1 is MDHEN, CDR2 SYDVKM. The CDR3 spans 15 residues. Trimming cost V 7 bases and J 8 bases; bases outside gene matches: 9. This CDR3 reads CASTTGTGGGYEQFF. CDR3 nucleotide sequence: TGTGCCAGCACTACCGGGACAGGGGGCGGCTATGAGCAGTTCTTC.

The chain has TRBV29-1 and TRBJ2-1, with D perhaps matching TRBD1 or TRBD2 (5 bases each). V was clipped by 1 base and J by 0 bases, with 10 bases between them. This CDR3 is 15 amino acids long. The germline CDR1 and CDR2 sequences are SQVTM and ANQGSEA. For the CDR3, the DNA is TGCAGCGTTGAAGTGGCCGGGACCTCCTACAATGAGCAGTTCTTC. This sequence encodes CSVEVAGTSYNEQFF.